This T cell receptor beta chain was obtained from a study of blood T cell repertoires in COVID-19. The overall study: COVID-19 samples from acute and convalescent phases originated in the United States, Italy and Spain. The cDNA or gDNA used as material had been derived from T cells, B-cell-depleted T cells, or PBMCs.

In the original analysis: Reference gene primer amplification yielded estimated nucleated cell counts. TCRdb keeps only in-frame clones here, not all; method: immunoSEQ multiplex PCR. The V and J calls and clone size are taken from that table; D and trimming were inferred from the DNA. Here the sample spans around 230,000 clones, approximately 80% being singletons. Germline assignment: CDR1 SGHVS and CDR2 FQNEAQ. This CDR3 comprises 14 residues. Trimming removed 2 bases at V and 7 bases at J, with 14 bases between. This TCR came from a man in his forties with acute or convalescent COVID-19. The chain recombines TRBV7-8 with TRBJ1-2; the D is unclear. Sample: peripheral blood. The CDR3 is CASSLSRVTGGYTF. CDR3 coding DNA: TGTGCCAGCAGCTTATCACGGGTCACCGGTGGCTACACCTTC.